This is a list of T cell receptor beta chains from one sample in a study of regulatory T cells in long-lasting Graves disease. One entry per CDR3 protein results from TCRdb running MiXCR on the multiplex PCR reads. The sample holds 400,000 to 500,000 distinct CDR3 sequences, 14% seen once. The data were also submitted as part of a second study, on T cells in Graves' hyperthyroidism and ophthalmopathy.

Material: peripheral blood mononuclear cells (PBMCs), obtained at new diagnosis, from a patient treated with antithyroid drugs. The receptors come from a woman aged 45-60 years with Graves disease. The CDR3 runs from the conserved cysteine through the conserved F or W. The D gene is left open where the match is weak. Not every row has a clone size; where given, it reads once, few, many or a size class.

v_call	d_call	clone_size	j_call	cdr3_nt	cdr3_aa
TRBV30	.	.	TRBJ1-6	TGTGCCTGGAGTACCGGGAGATCCTATAATTCACCCCTCCACTTT	CAWSTGRSYNSPLHF
TRBV2	TRBD2	many	TRBJ2-2	TGTGCCAGCAGTCCAAGCCTGGGGACTAGCAAAAACACCGGGGAGCTGTTTTTT	CASSPSLGTSKNTGELFF
TRBV7-6	.	.	TRBJ2-1	TGTGCCAGCAGCTCGACAGGGTTGGGGGGCAATGAGCAGTTCTTC	CASSSTGLGGNEQFF
TRBV11-2	.	few	TRBJ2-5	TGTGCCAGCAGCTCGCGCAGGGGGGGGCAAGAGACCCAGTACTTC	CASSSRRGGQETQYF
TRBV30	.	few	TRBJ2-3	TGTGCCTGGAGTGTAAGCACCCATACGCAGTATTTT	CAWSVSTHTQYF
TRBV27	TRBD2	.	TRBJ2-7	TGTGCCAGCAGTTTATGGAGGACTAGCGGGACAGGCCCTGAGGACGAGCAGTACTTC	CASSLWRTSGTGPEDEQYF
TRBV7-3	.	few	TRBJ2-2	TGTGCCAGCAGCCTAATTCCGGGACAACCGAACACCGGGGAGCTGTTTTTT	CASSLIPGQPNTGELFF
TRBV11-2	.	many	TRBJ1-5	TGTGCCAGCAGCTTAGCGCTGGAGCGGATTCACGAGCCCCAGCATTTT	CASSLALERIHEPQHF
TRBV10-3	.	many	TRBJ2-4	TGTGCCATCAGTGAGTCTTCGGGGAAGGGAAACATTCAGTACTTC	CAISESSGKGNIQYF
TRBV7-9	.	few	TRBJ1-3	TGTGCCAGCAGCCTCGATCACAGAAACACCATATATTTT	CASSLDHRNTIYF
TRBV7-3	.	many	TRBJ1-1	TGTGCCAGCAGGAGACACAAGAACACTGAAGCTTTCTTT	CASRRHKNTEAFF
TRBV18	.	few	TRBJ2-6	TGTGCCAGCTCAGGAGCAGCTCCCTCCTCTGGGGCCAACGTCCTGACTTTC	CASSGAAPSSGANVLTF
TRBV3-1	.	few	TRBJ2-1	TGTGCCAGCAGCCAAAGCAGTTATGAGCAGTTCTTC	CASSQSSYEQFF
TRBV3-1	TRBD2	.	TRBJ2-6	TGTGCCAGCAGCCCGCGGGAGTCCCCAATCTCTGGGGCCAACGTCCTGACTTTC	CASSPRESPISGANVLTF
TRBV2	.	few	TRBJ1-5	TGTGCCAGCAGTGATGGCTGGAACAATCAGCCCCAGCATTTT	CASSDGWNNQPQHF
TRBV9	TRBD1	many	TRBJ1-2	TGTGCCAGCAGCGGTGGACAGGGTCAAATAAACTATGGCTACACCTTC	CASSGGQGQINYGYTF
TRBV5-1	TRBD2	few	TRBJ2-3	TGCGCCAGCAGCTTGGCCTCTAGCGGGAGGGCCGGAACAGATACGCAGTATTTT	CASSLASSGRAGTDTQYF
TRBV20-1	TRBD1	once	TRBJ2-2	TGCGGATCTACCACCGGGACAGCGTACACCGGGGAGCTGTTTTTT	CGSTTGTAYTGELFF
TRBV9	TRBD2	few	TRBJ2-1	TGTGCCAGCAGCGCATCCCGACTAGCGGAGTCTAACAATGAGCAGTTCTTC	CASSASRLAESNNEQFF
TRBV20-1	TRBD1	.	TRBJ1-1	TGCAGTGCTAACGCAGGGGGCTTCACTGAAGCTTTCTTT	CSANAGGFTEAFF
TRBV5-4	TRBD2	.	TRBJ2-3	TGTGCCAGCACCGAGAGACTAGCGGGATACCTAGATACGCAGTATTTT	CASTERLAGYLDTQYF
TRBV11-2	TRBD2	many	TRBJ2-1	TGTGCCAGCAGCCGCGACGGGGCTAGCGGTAATGAGCAGTTCTTC	CASSRDGASGNEQFF
TRBV6-5	.	many	TRBJ2-2	TGTGCCAGCAGTTACTGGCTTACCGGGGAGCTGTTTTTT	CASSYWLTGELFF
TRBV6-2/TRBV6-3	.	many	TRBJ2-1	TGTGCCAGCAGTTACTCGGCGGACATGGGTTACAATGAGCAGTTCTTC	CASSYSADMGYNEQFF
TRBV10-3	TRBD2	many	TRBJ2-7	TGTGCCATCAGTGAGTCGGGACTAGCGGGAGATTACGAGCAGTACTTC	CAISESGLAGDYEQYF
TRBV20-1	.	.	TRBJ2-5	TGCAGTGCTGGGGGGGCGGTAGAGACCCAGTACTTC	CSAGGAVETQYF
TRBV2	.	few	TRBJ2-2	TGTGCCAGCAGTGAACAGGGGCCCCCCGGGGAGCTGTTTTTT	CASSEQGPPGELFF
TRBV3-1	.	.	TRBJ1-1	TGTGCCAGCAGCCAAATAGACACGACTGAAGCTTTCTTT	CASSQIDTTEAFF
TRBV13	TRBD1	many	TRBJ2-5	TGTGCCAGCAGCTTCGGGACAGGCGAGACCCAGTACTTC	CASSFGTGETQYF
TRBV5-4	.	.	TRBJ2-1	TGTGCCAGCAGCTTGAATCACGAGGTGAGGGAGCAGTTCTTC	CASSLNHEVREQFF
TRBV6-2/TRBV6-3	.	.	TRBJ1-6	TGTGCCAGCAGACGCGATTCTGGACGGACCTATAATTCACCCCTCCACTTT	CASRRDSGRTYNSPLHF
TRBV5-1	.	few	TRBJ2-7	TGCGCCAGCAGCCCGCGAGAGGCGTGGAGCGCCGAGCAGTACTTC	CASSPREAWSAEQYF
TRBV28	.	many	TRBJ2-1	TGTGCCAGCAGTTTCGGCAGAACCTACAATGAGCAGTTCTTC	CASSFGRTYNEQFF
TRBV18	.	many	TRBJ2-2	TGTGCCAGCTCAACGACTAGTACCGGGGAGCTGTTTTTT	CASSTTSTGELFF
TRBV30	.	.	TRBJ1-1	TGTGCCTGGAGTGTACGGGTGGCGGGACGCACTGAAGCTTTCTTT	CAWSVRVAGRTEAFF
TRBV7-2	TRBD2	few	TRBJ2-1	TGTGCCAGCAGCCCCGGACTAGCTTACAATGAGCAGTTCTTC	CASSPGLAYNEQFF
TRBV28	.	many	TRBJ2-1	TGTGCCAGCACGAACGGAGGGTCTTACAATGAGCAGTTCTTC	CASTNGGSYNEQFF
TRBV12-3/TRBV12-4	TRBD2	many	TRBJ2-3	TGTGCCAGCAGCTCCGGGACTAGCGGGAAGCTATCCACAGATACGCAGTATTTT	CASSSGTSGKLSTDTQYF
TRBV9	TRBD2	.	TRBJ2-3	TGTGCCAGCAGCCCGCAACTAGCGGGAGTGTCAGATACGCAGTATTTT	CASSPQLAGVSDTQYF
TRBV14	TRBD1	few	TRBJ2-3	TGTGCCAGCAGCCAAGACGGGACAGCCACAGATACGCAGTATTTT	CASSQDGTATDTQYF
TRBV20-1	.	.	TRBJ2-3	TGCAGTGCTAGAGGCGAGGGTGAGCGGGTAATAGGGGATACGCAGTATTTT	CSARGEGERVIGDTQYF
TRBV20-1	.	many	TRBJ1-6	TGCAGTGCTAGAGATCGGGGGGAGGGGTCCTATAATTCACCCCTCCACTTT	CSARDRGEGSYNSPLHF
TRBV12-5	.	many	TRBJ2-1	TGTGCTAGTGGTTTGGGAGCAGCTGAGCAGTTCTTC	CASGLGAAEQFF
TRBV7-9	TRBD1	.	TRBJ1-2	TGTGCCAGCAGCTCCGTAGGTACAGGGGGCTATGGCTACACCTTC	CASSSVGTGGYGYTF
TRBV7-6	TRBD1	many	TRBJ2-5	TGTGCCAGCAGCACCACAGGGGAAGAGACCCAGTACTTC	CASSTTGEETQYF
TRBV18	.	many	TRBJ2-7	TGTGCCAGCTCACCACAAGCTGGGGACCCATACGAGCAGTACTTC	CASSPQAGDPYEQYF
TRBV5-1	.	.	TRBJ2-7	TGCGCCAGCAGCGGCAGCCGCTCCTACGAGCAGTACTTC	CASSGSRSYEQYF
TRBV6-2/TRBV6-3	TRBD1	many	TRBJ2-7	TGTGCCAGCAGTTATTGGGACAGGCAAAACGAGCAGTACTTC	CASSYWDRQNEQYF
TRBV9	TRBD2	many	TRBJ2-1	TGTGCCAGCACTCAAGCGGGAGAGCTCAATGAGCAGTTCTTC	CASTQAGELNEQFF
TRBV29-1	.	many	TRBJ2-1	TGCAGCGCCGAAGAGCCTAGCGATACCTACAATGAGCAGTTCTTC	CSAEEPSDTYNEQFF
TRBV7-8	.	many	TRBJ2-1	TGTGCCAGCAGCATGGGAGAACGACTGCTCTCCTACAATGAGCAGTTCTTC	CASSMGERLLSYNEQFF
TRBV5-1	TRBD2	many	TRBJ2-1	TGCGCCAGCAGCCGTGGACTAGCGGGGACAAACAATGAGCAGTTCTTC	CASSRGLAGTNNEQFF
TRBV7-2	.	.	TRBJ2-7	TGTGCCAGCAGCTTTGTAGGTGGCGGGCTCCCTCCCTACGAGCAGTACTTC	CASSFVGGGLPPYEQYF
TRBV5-1	TRBD1	many	TRBJ2-7	TGTGCCAGCAGCCCGAGGGACAGCTACGAGCAGTACTTC	CASSPRDSYEQYF
TRBV3-1	TRBD1	many	TRBJ2-1	TGTGCCAGCAGCCAAGGCTGGGACAGGGGGCAGGTTGAGCAGTTCTTC	CASSQGWDRGQVEQFF
TRBV7-2	.	few	TRBJ2-7	TGTGCCAGCAGCCTGATTAGGTACGAGCAGTACTTC	CASSLIRYEQYF